This TCR beta chain was sequenced in a study of T cell repertoires in cytomegalovirus infection. In the study overall: Indications of both CMV infection and matching HLA type were provided by public TCR beta signatures.

TCRdb reprocessed the reads via MiXCR and lists one record per CDR3 protein. The table lists around 300,000 distinct CDR3 sequences, 8% to 9.5% of them singletons, with approximately 4.5% in the top ten. V lost 4 bases, J lost 0 bases, and 8 bases stayed unmatched. The CDR3 has 16 amino acids. The TCR comes from a human donor in good health (CMV status not recorded). Some clones in this sample may be carry-over from other donors' samples. The chain carries TRBV12-3 or TRBV12-4 and TRBJ2-5; 7 nucleotides line up with TRBD1. What was sequenced was PBMCs. Written as DNA, the CDR3 is TGTGCCAGCAGTTCACAGGGGACATCGAACCAAGAGACCCAGTACTTC. The encoded protein is CASSSQGTSNQETQYF.